This T cell receptor (beta chain) was retrieved from a study of blood T cell repertoires in COVID-19. Clones were read by immunoSEQ multiplex PCR, and TCRdb kept only the in-frame ones, dropping some. The sample holds approximately 260,000 clones, around 86% seen once. The CDR3 has 14 residues. J lost 5 bases, V lost 3 bases, and 3 bases had no gene match. The V gene's germline CDR1 is SGHTA and CDR2 FQGNSA. The rearrangement joins TRBV7-2 to TRBJ2-2; 7 bases map to TRBD2. This sequence originates from a man between 18 and 29 years old with active or convalescent COVID-19. The sequencing sample was made of peripheral blood. In DNA, the CDR3 is TGTGCCAGCAGCTTCTGGGGGGGGACCGGGGAGCTGTTTTTT. As protein: CASSFWGGTGELFF.